This record looks at one T cell receptor beta chain sequence and its context. This specimen belongs to a study of esophageal squamous cell carcinoma under preoperative chemotherapy. In the study overall: Both tumor-infiltrating lymphocytes and peripheral blood T cells were profiled.

TCRdb fed the PCR reads into MiXCR, producing one record per CDR3 protein. This sample yields more than 10,000 distinct CDR3 sequences, of which 45% to 55% are seen a single time; about a sixth belongs to the top ten. Indicated time point: before preoperative PTX-NDP chemotherapy. Paclitaxel-nedaplatin chemotherapy was given to patients ahead of their surgery. Germline CDR1 and CDR2: MNHEY and SVGAGI. V was shortened by 0 bases and J by 0 bases, with 12 bases between the two germline ends. The CDR3 runs 16 residues. The rearrangement links TRBV6-5 to TRBJ2-7; D unresolved. Specimen collection occurred from a patient given preoperative chemotherapy. This TCR was sampled from a human donor with esophageal squamous cell carcinoma. The donor label of this sample is uncertain. For the CDR3, the DNA is TGTGCCAGCAGTTACTCGATAGGCGTGAGCTCCTACGAGCAGTACTTC. This codes for CASSYSIGVSSYEQYF.